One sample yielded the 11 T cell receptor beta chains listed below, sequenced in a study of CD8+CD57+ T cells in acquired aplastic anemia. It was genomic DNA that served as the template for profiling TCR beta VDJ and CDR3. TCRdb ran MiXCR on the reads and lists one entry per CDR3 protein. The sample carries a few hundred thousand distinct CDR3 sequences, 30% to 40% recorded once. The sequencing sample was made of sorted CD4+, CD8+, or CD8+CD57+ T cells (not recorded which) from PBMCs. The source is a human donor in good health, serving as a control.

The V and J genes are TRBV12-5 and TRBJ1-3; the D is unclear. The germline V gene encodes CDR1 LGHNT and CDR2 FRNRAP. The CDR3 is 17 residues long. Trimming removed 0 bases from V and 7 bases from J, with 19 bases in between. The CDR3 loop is CASGLVIPAVTGNTIYF. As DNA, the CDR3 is TGTGCTAGTGGTTTGGTAATTCCGGCGGTCACCGGTAACACCATATATTTT.

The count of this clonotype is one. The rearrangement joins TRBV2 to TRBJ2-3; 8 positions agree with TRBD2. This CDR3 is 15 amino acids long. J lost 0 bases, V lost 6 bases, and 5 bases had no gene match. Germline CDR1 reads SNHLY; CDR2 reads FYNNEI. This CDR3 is CASRRLAPSTDTQYF. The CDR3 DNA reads TGTGCCAGCAGGAGACTAGCGCCAAGCACAGATACGCAGTATTTT.

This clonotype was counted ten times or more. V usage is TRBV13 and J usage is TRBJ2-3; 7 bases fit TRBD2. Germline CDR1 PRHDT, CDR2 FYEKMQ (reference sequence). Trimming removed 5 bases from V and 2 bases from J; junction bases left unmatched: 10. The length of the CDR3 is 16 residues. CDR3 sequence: CASSPSWGGYTDTQYF. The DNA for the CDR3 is TGTGCCAGCAGCCCGAGTTGGGGGGGGTACACAGATACGCAGTATTTT.

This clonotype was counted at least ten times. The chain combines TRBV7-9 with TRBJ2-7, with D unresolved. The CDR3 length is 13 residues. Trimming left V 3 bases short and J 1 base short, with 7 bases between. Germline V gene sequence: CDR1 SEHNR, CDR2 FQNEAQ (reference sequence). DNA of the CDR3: TGTGCCAGCAGCTTTACCGGTTCCTACGAGCAGTACTTC. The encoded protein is CASSFTGSYEQYF.

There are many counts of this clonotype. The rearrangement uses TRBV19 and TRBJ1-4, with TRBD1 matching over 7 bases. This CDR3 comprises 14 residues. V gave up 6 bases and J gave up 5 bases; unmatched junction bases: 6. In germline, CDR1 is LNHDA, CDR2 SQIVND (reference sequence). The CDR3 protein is CASRGGQINEKLFF. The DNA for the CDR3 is TGTGCCAGTAGAGGGGGACAGATAAATGAAAAACTGTTTTTT. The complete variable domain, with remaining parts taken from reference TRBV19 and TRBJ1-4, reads DGGITQSPKYLFRKEGQNVTLSCEQNLNHDAMYWYRQDPGQGLRLIYYSQIVNDFQKGDIAEGYSVSREKKESFPLTVTSAQKNPTAFYLCASRGGQINEKLFFGSGTQLSVL.

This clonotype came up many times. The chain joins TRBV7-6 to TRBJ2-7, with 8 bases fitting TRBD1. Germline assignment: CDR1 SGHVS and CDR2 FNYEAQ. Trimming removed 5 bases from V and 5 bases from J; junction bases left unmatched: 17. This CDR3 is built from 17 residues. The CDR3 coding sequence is TGTGCCAGCAGCCCACACGGACAGGGCCTAGTTTTTAACGAGCAGTACTTC. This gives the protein CASSPHGQGLVFNEQYF.

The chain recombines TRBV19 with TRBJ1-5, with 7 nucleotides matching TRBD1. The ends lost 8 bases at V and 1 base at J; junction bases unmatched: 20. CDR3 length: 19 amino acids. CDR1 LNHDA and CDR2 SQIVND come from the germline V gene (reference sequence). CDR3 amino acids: CASGTARGSLGGSNQPQHF. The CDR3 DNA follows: TGTGCCAGTGGTACTGCCAGGGGGTCCCTCGGGGGAAGCAATCAGCCCCAGCATTTT.

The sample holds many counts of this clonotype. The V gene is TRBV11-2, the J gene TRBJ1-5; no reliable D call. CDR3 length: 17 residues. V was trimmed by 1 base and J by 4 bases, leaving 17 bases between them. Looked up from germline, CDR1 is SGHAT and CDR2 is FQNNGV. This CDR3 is CASSLGGSRVGNQPQHF. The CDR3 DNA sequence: TGTGCCAGCAGCTTAGGTGGCAGTCGTGTAGGGAATCAGCCCCAGCATTTT.

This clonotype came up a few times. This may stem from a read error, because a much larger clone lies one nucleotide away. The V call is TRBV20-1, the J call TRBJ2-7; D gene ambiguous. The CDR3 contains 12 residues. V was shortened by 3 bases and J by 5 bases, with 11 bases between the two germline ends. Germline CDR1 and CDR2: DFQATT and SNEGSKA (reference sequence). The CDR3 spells CSASDYAHEQYF. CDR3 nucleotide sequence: TGCAGTGCTAGTGATTATGCCCACGAGCAGTACTTC.

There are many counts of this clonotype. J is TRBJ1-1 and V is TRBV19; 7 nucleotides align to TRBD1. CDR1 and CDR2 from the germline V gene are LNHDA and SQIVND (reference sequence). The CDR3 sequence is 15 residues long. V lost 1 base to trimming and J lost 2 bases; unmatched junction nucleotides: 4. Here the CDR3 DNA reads TGTGCCAGTAGTATAGGAGACAGGGTTAACACTGAAGCTTTCTTT. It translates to CASSIGDRVNTEAFF.

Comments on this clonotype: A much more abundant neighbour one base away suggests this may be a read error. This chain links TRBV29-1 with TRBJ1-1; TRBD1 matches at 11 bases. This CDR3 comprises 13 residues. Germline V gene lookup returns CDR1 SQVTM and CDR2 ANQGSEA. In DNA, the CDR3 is TGCAGCGTCGCCGGGACAGGGGGGACTGGAGCTTTCTTT. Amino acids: CSVAGTGGTGAFF. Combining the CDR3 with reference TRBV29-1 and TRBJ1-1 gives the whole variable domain SAVISQKPSRDICQRGTSLTIQCQVDSQVTMMFWYRQQPGQSLTLIATANQGSEATYESGFVIDKFPISRPNLTFSTLTVSNMSPEDSSIYLCSVAGTGGTGAFFGQGTRLTVV.